These 27 T cell receptor beta chains came from one sample sequenced in a study of CD8+ T cells in alopecia areata. Extraction of RNA preceded its reverse transcription into cDNA, which served as the sequencing template. Repertoires were generated with immunoSEQ multiplex PCR, while TCRdb's copy carries only in-frame clones and drops some. The sample records under 150,000 clones, 50% to 55% being singletons. Treatment of the sample: oral pan-JAK inhibitor, 5-10 mg twice daily. The specimen comprised CD4+ T cells sorted from blood, sampled at week 4, from a patient treated with tofacitinib. The receptors come from a human donor with alopecia areata.

The V gene is TRBV5-1, the J gene TRBJ2-1; 13 bases are a match to TRBD2. Trimming removed 4 bases from V and 6 bases from J; junction bases left unmatched: 4. The germline V gene encodes CDR1 SGHRS and CDR2 YFSETQ. CDR3 length equals 15 residues. The CDR3 here is CASSPGLAGSNEQFF. CDR3 bases: TGCGCCAGCAGCCCGGGACTAGCGGGGAGCAATGAGCAGTTCTTC.

This clone was seen only a few times. The chain combines TRBV5-1 with TRBJ2-5; unclear D gene. Germline CDR1 reads SGHRS; CDR2 reads YFSETQ. The CDR3 runs 13 residues. The V end was cut by 0 bases, the J end by 2 bases, with 5 bases between. CDR3 amino acids: CASSLGGQETQYF. Here the CDR3 DNA reads TGCGCCAGCAGCTTGGGGGGACAAGAGACCCAGTACTTC.

The chain joins TRBV9 to TRBJ1-4; 9 nucleotides agree with TRBD1. Looked up from germline, CDR1 is SGDLS and CDR2 is YYNGEE. This CDR3 region has 14 residues. V shed 3 bases and J 8 bases; nucleotides not matched to a gene: 5. DNA for the CDR3: TGTGCCAGCAGCGAGGGACAGGGAGGCGAAAAACTGTTTTTT. Its protein is CASSEGQGGEKLFF.

This clone has a handful of counts. V usage is TRBV5-6 and J usage is TRBJ1-2, with no clear D. Deletions cut 1 base from V and 8 bases from J, with 6 bases between. Germline CDR1 reads SGHDT; CDR2 reads YYEEEE. The CDR3 spans 11 residues. CDR3 sequence reads: CASSLLTGYTF. The DNA for the CDR3 is TGTGCCAGCAGCTTGTTGACGGGCTACACCTTC.

This clone appeared a few times. This sample includes further DNA sequences coding for the same CDR3. This chain joins TRBV29-1 and TRBJ1-1; no firm D call. This CDR3 is 11 amino acids long. V gave up 4 bases and J gave up 1 base, with 4 bases separating them. Germline CDR1 SQVTM, CDR2 ANQGSEA. CDR3 in amino acids: CSVVRNTEAFF. As DNA, the CDR3 is TGCAGCGTTGTAAGGAACACTGAAGCTTTCTTT.

This clone was found a few times. The chain couples TRBV29-1 to TRBJ1-1; maybe TRBD1 (6 bases). The germline gives CDR1 SQVTM, CDR2 ANQGSEA. The V end lost 3 bases, the J end lost 5 bases, and 10 bases lay between the germline ends. CDR3 size: 12 residues. The CDR3 sequence: CSVDGRGTEAFF. Written as DNA, the CDR3 is TGCAGCGTTGACGGGAGGGGGACTGAAGCTTTCTTT. Full variable domain (missing parts from reference TRBV29-1 and TRBJ1-1): SAVISQKPSRDICQRGTSLTIQCQVDSQVTMMFWYRQQPGQSLTLIATANQGSEATYESGFVIDKFPISRPNLTFSTLTVSNMSPEDSSIYLCSVDGRGTEAFFGQGTRLTVV.

The chain combines TRBV29-1 with TRBJ2-7, with a weak D call TRBD1 (6 bases). The length of the CDR3 is 12 residues. The V gene's germline CDR1 is SQVTM and CDR2 ANQGSEA. V was trimmed by 4 bases and J by 0 bases, leaving 7 bases between them. CDR3 DNA sequence: TGCAGCGTTGGACAGGCCTCCTACGAGCAGTACTTC. As protein: CSVGQASYEQYF.

The rearrangement joins TRBV5-1 to TRBJ2-1; 14 bases match TRBD2. Germline V gene data show CDR1 as SGHRS and CDR2 as YFSETQ. This CDR3 comprises 18 residues. V dropped 2 bases and J dropped 2; count of bases not matched to a gene: 6. CDR3 in DNA: TGCGCCAGCAGCTTAGGGACTAGCGGGAGAGCGGCCTACAATGAGCAGTTCTTC. Translation gives CASSLGTSGRAAYNEQFF.

The chain is built from TRBV5-6 and TRBJ1-2; no clear D gene. Germline assignment: CDR1 SGHDT and CDR2 YYEEEE. V was pared by 2 bases and J by 4 bases, with 9 bases between. This CDR3 is built from 13 residues. CDR3 region: CASSFQSLYGYTF. The CDR3, as DNA: TGTGCCAGCAGCTTCCAAAGCCTCTATGGCTACACCTTC.

This clone turned up a few times. This rearrangement joins TRBV7-9 to TRBJ1-6; 7 bases are shared with TRBD1. This CDR3 contains 14 residues. CDR1 and CDR2 (germline): SEHNR, FQNEAQ (reference sequence). After removal of 4 bases from V and 5 bases from J, the junction contained 2 bases not matched to a gene. The DNA for the CDR3 is TGTGCCAGCAGCTACAGGGGCGATAATTCACCCCTCCACTTT. It yields the protein CASSYRGDNSPLHF.

The V gene is TRBV29-1, the J gene TRBJ1-2; no clear D gene. CDR3 length: 19 amino acids. V lost 5 bases to trimming and J lost 3 bases, with 31 bases between them. Germline V lookup: CDR1 SQVTM, CDR2 ANQGSEA. The CDR3 loop reads CSVSWIATAGGGLYYGYTF. The CDR3 coding sequence is TGCAGCGTTTCCTGGATCGCGACGGCCGGAGGTGGTTTGTACTATGGCTACACCTTC.

The chain has TRBV30 and TRBJ1-1; no firm D call. From germline, CDR1 is GTSNPN and CDR2 SVGIG (reference sequence). With 1 base removed from V and 1 base from J, the gap between germline ends came to 7 bases. The CDR3 sequence is 13 residues long. The DNA of the CDR3 is TGTGCCTGGAGTGCCTACACGAACACTGAAGCTTTCTTT. Amino acid sequence: CAWSAYTNTEAFF.

This clone was seen a handful of times. The V and J genes are TRBV4-2 and TRBJ1-2; 7 nucleotides line up with TRBD1. The CDR3 consists of 15 residues. The V gene end was trimmed by 0 bases and the J gene end by 7 bases; junction bases not matched to a gene: 8. Per the germline V gene, CDR1 is LGHNA and CDR2 is YNFKEQ. The CDR3 DNA reads as TGTGCCAGCAGCCAAGACCAACAGGGGTGGGGTGGCTACACCTTC. Its protein is CASSQDQQGWGGYTF.

The rearrangement joins TRBV2 to TRBJ1-2, with D tentatively TRBD1 (6 bases). Germline V lookup: CDR1 SNHLY, CDR2 FYNNEI. There are 14 residues in the CDR3. Trimming took 6 bases from V and 2 from J, leaving 13 bases between them. The CDR3 reads CASRGDTLNYGYTF. The CDR3 DNA follows: TGTGCCAGCAGGGGGGACACCCTGAACTATGGCTACACCTTC.

This clone was seen more than once but under ten times. The chain uses TRBV7-3 and TRBJ2-7; either TRBD1 or TRBD2 may supply D (5 bases each). Trimming removed 3 bases from V and 6 bases from J, with 12 bases in between. The CDR3 has 13 residues. Germline V gene lookup returns CDR1 SGHTA and CDR2 FQGTGA. The DNA for the CDR3 is TGTGCCAGCAGCTTTGAGAGGGGCTCCGAGCAGTACTTC. Translation gives CASSFERGSEQYF. The whole variable domain, remainder taken from reference TRBV7-3 and TRBJ2-7, is GAGVSQTPSNKVTEKGKYVELRCDPISGHTALYWYRQSLGQGPEFLIYFQGTGAADDSGLPNDRFFAVRPEGSVSTLKIQRTERGDSAVYLCASSFERGSEQYFGPGTRLTVT.

This chain uses TRBV4-1 with TRBJ2-7, with 8 bases aligning to TRBD2. Germline V gene sequence: CDR1 MGHRA, CDR2 YSYEKL. V trimming: 2 bases; J trimming: 2 bases; junction bases outside the gene matches: 8. The CDR3 length is 16 residues. The CDR3 is CASSQPSGSRPYEQYF. The CDR3 nucleotides are TGCGCCAGCAGCCAACCCAGCGGGAGCCGTCCCTACGAGCAGTACTTC.

The chain carries TRBV4-1 and TRBJ1-5, with D possibly being TRBD1 (6 bases). The CDR3 has 16 residues. Per the germline V gene, CDR1 is MGHRA and CDR2 is YSYEKL. V lost 3 bases, J lost 5 bases, and 17 bases lay in between. The CDR3, as DNA: TGCGCCAGCAGCCATGGAGGACAGAGGCAAGATCAGCCCCAGCATTTT. Translated, it gives CASSHGGQRQDQPQHF.

This clone is a singleton in its sample. This chain connects TRBV18 to TRBJ2-5; 15 nucleotides agree with TRBD2. CDR3 length equals 17 residues. The germline gives CDR1 KGHSH, CDR2 LQKENI. The V gene end was trimmed by 3 bases and the J gene end by 5 bases; junction bases not matched to a gene: 7. CDR3 region: CASSPLRTSGRAETQYF. In DNA form, the CDR3 reads TGTGCCAGCTCACCCCTGAGGACTAGCGGGAGGGCCGAGACCCAGTACTTC.

V gene TRBV29-1 combines with J gene TRBJ2-7; 7 bases are a match to TRBD1. Germline V lookup: CDR1 SQVTM, CDR2 ANQGSEA. V lost 8 bases to trimming and J lost 5 bases; unmatched junction nucleotides: 9. The CDR3 consists of 12 residues. In DNA form, the CDR3 reads TGCAGCACAACGACAGGGAGCAACGAGCAGTACTTC. It is translated as CSTTTGSNEQYF.

The chain employs TRBV29-1 and TRBJ1-2; 7 bases agree with TRBD1. The CDR3 length is 13 residues. Germline V gives CDR1 SQVTM, CDR2 ANQGSEA. Losses at the gene ends were 7 bases for V and 6 bases for J; bases not matched to a gene: 11. In nucleotides, the CDR3 is TGCAGCGCGGGACAGCCTCCCCTGGATGGCTACACCTTC. Its protein is CSAGQPPLDGYTF.

This clone has only a few counts. This chain uses TRBV7-2 with TRBJ2-3, with D possibly being TRBD2 (6 bases). CDR1 SGHTA and CDR2 FQGNSA come from the germline V gene. V was pared by 2 bases and J by 0 bases, with 9 bases between. The CDR3 extends over 15 amino acids. The CDR3 is CASSLTGESTDTQYF. The CDR3 nucleotides read TGTGCCAGCAGCTTAACGGGGGAAAGCACAGATACGCAGTATTTT.

This chain uses TRBV9 with TRBJ2-1, with 10 positions matching TRBD2. Germline assignment: CDR1 SGDLS and CDR2 YYNGEE. This CDR3 has 20 residues. Trimming took 3 bases from V and 1 from J; bases not matched to a gene: 16. The CDR3 reads CASSANPGGSGRSSYNEQFF. For the CDR3, the DNA is TGTGCCAGCAGCGCCAACCCCGGGGGTAGCGGGAGGAGTTCCTACAATGAGCAGTTCTTC.

CDR3 DNA: TGTGCCAGCAGTTACTCCGGCTGGACCTACGAGCAGTACTTC. Translated, it gives CASSYSGWTYEQYF. The rearrangement joins TRBV6-5 to TRBJ2-7; D gene uncertain. Trimming took off 0 bases at V and 2 bases at J, with 8 bases between the two ends. Germline V gene data show CDR1 as MNHEY and CDR2 as SVGAGI. CDR3 length equals 14 residues.

The chain couples TRBV7-3 to TRBJ2-3; no definite D call. Germline CDR1 SGHTA, CDR2 FQGTGA. Between the trimmed V and J ends, which lost 4 bases and 3 bases, there was a span of 8 bases. The CDR3 has 13 residues. CDR3 in DNA: TGTGCCAGCAGCTCAGACTTTACAGATACGCAGTATTTT. Translated, it gives CASSSDFTDTQYF.

J is TRBJ2-7 and V is TRBV30; 9 nucleotides line up with TRBD1. Unmatched junction bases numbered 3, after V lost 5 bases and J lost 4 bases. Germline V gene data show CDR1 as GTSNPN and CDR2 as SVGIG (reference sequence). This CDR3 spans 12 amino acids. The CDR3 nucleotides are TGTGCCTGGGGAGGACAGGGGTACGAGCAGTACTTC. Translated: CAWGGQGYEQYF.

V usage is TRBV5-4 and J usage is TRBJ2-6; D possibly corresponds to TRBD1 (5 bases). The CDR3 has 15 residues. Germline CDR1 and CDR2: SGHNT and YYREEE (reference sequence). V was cut by 0 bases and J by 2 bases, with 6 bases left in between. The chain's CDR3 is CASSLAGTGANVLTF. The DNA for the CDR3 is TGTGCCAGCAGCTTGGCAGGGACTGGGGCCAACGTCCTGACTTTC.

The rearrangement uses TRBV6-5 and TRBJ1-1, with TRBD1 matching 9 bases. The CDR3 is 14 residues long. Germline trimming cut 6 bases from V and 7 bases from J; bases unmatched to any gene: 9. Looked up from germline, CDR1 is MNHEY and CDR2 is SVGAGI. As DNA, the CDR3 is TGTGCCAGCAGGAGGGACAGGGCCTCTTATGAAGCTTTCTTT. It encodes CASRRDRASYEAFF.